This T cell receptor (beta chain) was retrieved from a study of OX40 agonist ivuxolimab in advanced cancers. Overall study findings and caveats: Antigen specificity was not determined for the expanded peripheral T cells.

Germline V gene data show CDR1 as MNHEY and CDR2 as SVGAGI. The V segment lost 11 bases and the J segment 4 bases; nucleotides outside the gene matches: 9. CDR3 length: 14 amino acids. Profiling relied on immunoSEQ multiplex PCR, and the TCRdb table lists in-frame clones only, not all of them. Among some 35,000 clones listed, around four fifths were seen once. Of note for this clone: The antigen remains unidentified.

This TCR was sampled from an adult with an advanced solid tumor such as melanoma, head and neck, liver or kidney cancer. The J gene is TRBJ1-2, the V gene TRBV6-5; 11 nucleotides agree with TRBD1. This specimen was CD4+ or CD8+ T cells sorted from blood, taken in a trial of the OX40 agonist ivuxolimab. The CDR3 reads CAGTGTGGRYGYTF. The CDR3 DNA is TGTGCCGGCACCGGGACAGGGGGACGCTATGGCTACACCTTC.